This T cell receptor beta chain appears in the sequencing data of a study of response to subunit inactivated influenza vaccine. Study-wide findings and caveats: Authors suggested each seasonal influenza vaccination recruits few new T cells.

TCRdb itself ran the RT-PCR reads through MiXCR, one entry per CDR3 protein. The data contain approximately 530,000 distinct CDR3 sequences, approximately 13% of them seen just once; the ten biggest clones take up approximately 14%. The CDR3 has 17 residues. The V gene end was trimmed by 1 base and the J gene end by 0 bases; junction bases not matched to a gene: 6. Per germline, CDR1 DFQATT and CDR2 SNEGSKA (reference sequence). This clonotype has just a few counts. Its antigen is not known. Material: PBMCs from blood, obtained 45 days after vaccination. The chain employs TRBV20-1 and TRBJ1-6; 7 bases agree with TRBD1. The receptor was derived from a man aged 50-60 years who received an inactivated influenza vaccine. CDR3 nucleotide sequence: TGCAGTGCTAGAGGCCCAGGGGGTGGCTCCTATAATTCACCCCTCCACTTT. The encoded protein is CSARGPGGGSYNSPLHF.